What follows is one T cell receptor (beta chain) and its context. Germline V lookup: CDR1 SGDLS, CDR2 YYNGEE. Trimming removed 1 base at V and 1 base at J, with 14 bases between. The CDR3 is 16 residues long. This specimen comes from a study of blood T cell repertoires in COVID-19. As for the study in general: Material from acute and convalescent COVID-19 was sourced from the United States, Italy and Spain. Sources were T cells, B-cell-depleted T cells, or PBMCs; the material itself was cDNA or gDNA.

How the authors handled the data: Reference gene primer amplification gave nucleated cell count estimates. This table comes from immunoSEQ multiplex PCR, and its TCRdb copy is limited to in-frame clones, with some not included. From that table come the V and J calls and clone size; the DNA was used to work out D and trimming. The data hold 200,000 or so clones, with roughly four fifths observed a single time. Sequenced input: peripheral blood. J is TRBJ1-2 and V is TRBV9, with a possible D match to TRBD1 (6 bases). The receptor comes from a human donor with acute or convalescent COVID-19. The donor label of this sample is uncertain. CDR3 coding DNA: TGTGCCAGCAGCGTATCGAGGGGGATGAATAACTATGGCTACACCTTC. This sequence encodes CASSVSRGMNNYGYTF.